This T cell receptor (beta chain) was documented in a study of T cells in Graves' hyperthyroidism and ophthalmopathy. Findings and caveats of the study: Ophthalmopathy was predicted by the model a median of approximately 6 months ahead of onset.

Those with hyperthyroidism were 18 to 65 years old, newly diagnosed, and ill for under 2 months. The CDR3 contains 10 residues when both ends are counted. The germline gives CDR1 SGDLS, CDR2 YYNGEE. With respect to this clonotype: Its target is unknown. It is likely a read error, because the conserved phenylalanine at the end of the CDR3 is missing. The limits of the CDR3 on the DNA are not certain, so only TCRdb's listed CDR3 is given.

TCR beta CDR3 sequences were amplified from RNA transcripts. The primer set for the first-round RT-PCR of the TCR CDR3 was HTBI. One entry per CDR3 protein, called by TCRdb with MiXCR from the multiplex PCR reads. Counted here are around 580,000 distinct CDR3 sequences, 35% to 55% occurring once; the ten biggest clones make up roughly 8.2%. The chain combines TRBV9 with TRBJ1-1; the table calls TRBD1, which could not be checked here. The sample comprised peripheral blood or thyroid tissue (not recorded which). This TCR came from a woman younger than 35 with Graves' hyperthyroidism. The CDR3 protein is CASSVATRGG.